The TCR beta chain described here comes from a study of Tregs in tolerant kidney transplant recipients (dated by TCRdb to about 2019). Regarding the research as a whole: Transplants used related donors with nonmyeloablative bone marrow transplantation; mixed chimerism was transient in the human trials. Before combined kidney and bone marrow transplantation, this study identified donor-specific regulatory T cells using TCRbeta sequencing and then followed those same cells after transplant. Results the study describes overall, beyond this receptor: For some patients the PCR primers changed over time, which made it impossible to compare the samples from those patients at the nucleotide level. Expanding Tregs with activated donor B cells appeared to identify the most biologically relevant and donor-specific TCRbeta repertoire. Donor-specific Treg expansion exceeded global Treg expansion in tolerant patients, suggesting antigen-driven rather than nonspecific expansion. Biological reproducibility was not directly assessed, although technical replication error appeared to be minimal. The study was limited by small patient numbers, and the findings need validation in larger populations and under other immunosuppression protocols.

For TCRbeta CDR3 sequencing, genomic DNA was extracted from sorted cells using the QIAGEN DNeasy Blood and Tissue Kit. High-throughput TCRbeta CDR3 sequencing, including PCR amplification with bias correction and internal controls, was performed commercially through immunoSEQ. The study's own analysis went as follows. A unique productive TCRbeta sequence was defined by the CDR3 nucleotide sequence when primers matched, and otherwise by the CDR3 amino acid sequence together with the Vbeta and Jbeta genes. Sorting error was corrected by removing sequences shared between sorted populations at a frequency ratio of 2:1 or less, and the remaining shared sequences were assigned to the higher population. Sequences were defined as donor-reactive when expanded at least 5-fold in CFSE-low cells versus unstimulated cells and present at a frequency of at least 0.01% in CFSE-low cells. Repertoire divergence was quantified by Jensen-Shannon divergence using the top 100 TCRbeta sequences ranked by frequency. For any sample with multiple sequencing runs, sorting error was corrected in each run separately before the runs were pooled. TCRdb stores this immuneACCESS table with in-frame sequences only. Part of the clones is absent; in the studies checked, under half of the shortfall reflects unresolved V genes, and no reason is known for the rest. V, J and clone size were drawn from that table, and D and trimming were deduced from the DNA. This sample gives approximately 60,000 clones in total; 95% to 98% of them show up just once. 0.3% to 0.35% of the sample goes to the ten largest clones.

Per the publication, the time point label means: blood sample drawn before combined kidney and bone marrow transplant. Unstimulated Tregs (CD4+CD25+CD127-), CD4+ non-Tregs (CD4+CD25-), CD4 and CD8 cells were FACS-sorted from thawed PBMCs. Thawed PBMCs were rested overnight at 37 degrees C with 150 to 200 IU/ml IL-2 before Treg sorting. The patients were several recipients of combined kidney and bone marrow transplants from the ITN036ST trial, and samples were available only from these trial subjects. Healthy control blood was processed to PBMCs with a Ficoll density gradient and then cryopreserved, whereas patient PBMCs were collected both before and after transplant. Details on this clone: What antigen it recognizes has not been identified. Base qualities are not provided; no much larger clone lies one nucleotide away.

As encoded in the germline V gene, CDR1 is SGHRS while CDR2 is YFSETQ. V is cut by 4 bases and J by 0 bases, and the space between the germline ends is 7 bases. From the cysteine through the phenylalanine, the CDR3 covers 14 amino acids. Of all the DNA, just the CDR3 is kept, 42 bases in frame from base 1. The V gene is TRBV5-1 and the J gene is TRBJ2-2; too little of a D gene remains to name it. Sequenced material: Tregs from blood, taken before the transplant. The TCR comes from a human donor who received a combined kidney and bone marrow transplant. The CDR3 loop reads CASSIDANTGELFF. The sequenced DNA is TGCGCCAGCAGCATAGATGCGAACACCGGGGAGCTGTTTTTT.